Presented here are 25 T cell receptor beta chains from one specimen sequenced in a study of cytomegalovirus exposure and HLA in healthy donors. Profiling relied on immunoSEQ multiplex PCR, and the TCRdb table lists in-frame clones only, not all of them. The data hold approximately 59,000 clones, with 85% to 95% observed a single time. Sequenced sample: PBMCs. The receptors come from a man between 18 and 35 years old in good health and CMV-seropositive.

V is TRBV6-5 and J is TRBJ1-2; D possibly corresponds to TRBD1 (6 bases). This CDR3 has 13 amino acids. V was trimmed by 6 bases and J by 6 bases, leaving 14 bases between them. In germline, CDR1 is MNHEY, CDR2 SVGAGI. The CDR3 sequence is CASSADSSDGYTF. The CDR3 DNA follows: TGTGCCAGCAGCGCGGACAGTAGCGATGGCTACACCTTC.

V gene TRBV6-5 combines with J gene TRBJ1-3, with a possible D match to TRBD1 (6 bases). The CDR3 loop spans 15 amino acids. Germline lookup yields CDR1 MNHEY and CDR2 SVGAGI. The ends were cut back, 6 bases at V and 2 bases at J, with 14 bases in the middle. CDR3 nucleotide sequence: TGTGCCAGCAGGATACAGGGAATAGCTGGAAACACCATATATTTT. Protein sequence: CASRIQGIAGNTIYF.

The chain has TRBV13 and TRBJ2-3; tentatively, D is TRBD1 (6 bases). This CDR3 spans 15 amino acids. Germline CDR1 is PRHDT and CDR2 is FYEKMQ (reference sequence). V was cut by 5 bases and J by 1 base, with 13 bases left in between. The CDR3 region has the DNA TGTGCCAGCAGCCAGGGGCGGAAGGGCACAGATACGCAGTATTTT. This sequence encodes CASSQGRKGTDTQYF.

The genes are TRBV5-1 and TRBJ1-4; D unresolved. Between the trimmed V and J ends, which lost 7 bases and 8 bases, there was a span of 21 bases. The CDR3 covers 15 residues. The germline V gene encodes CDR1 SGHRS and CDR2 YFSETQ. The CDR3 DNA is TGCGCCAGCCGAGCAGGAGCCCGGACGGGGGAAAAACTGTTTTTT. Its protein is CASRAGARTGEKLFF.

V is TRBV29-1 and J is TRBJ2-6, with D possibly TRBD2 on 6 matching bases. Looked up from germline, CDR1 is SQVTM and CDR2 is ANQGSEA. V was trimmed by 0 bases and J by 5 bases, leaving 11 bases between them. The CDR3 loop spans 15 amino acids. CDR3 nucleotides: TGCAGCGTTGAAGAGGAGGGAGGCAGGGCCAACGTCCTGACTTTC. Its translation: CSVEEEGGRANVLTF.

A note on this clone: A junction end diverges from the germline sequence, so it may reflect a read error. The V call is TRBV7-7, the J call TRBJ2-5, with TRBD2 as a possible D gene (6 bases). Germline V gene sequence: CDR1 SSHAT, CDR2 FNYEAQ (reference sequence). The CDR3 sequence is 15 residues long. Here the CDR3 DNA reads TGTGCTAGCAGCTTAGCATCCGGGAGAGGGGAGACCCAGTACTTC. It specifies CASSLASGRGETQYF.

The V call is TRBV7-3, the J call TRBJ2-2, with 8 bases lining up with TRBD1. CDR1 is SGHTA, CDR2 FQGTGA, per germline. Germline trimming cut 5 bases from V and 4 bases from J; bases unmatched to any gene: 6. This CDR3 comprises 15 residues. CDR3 in amino acids: CASSLGQGFTGELFF. As DNA, the CDR3 is TGTGCCAGCAGCCTCGGACAGGGCTTCACCGGGGAGCTGTTTTTT.

The rearrangement links TRBV7-2 to TRBJ2-7, with TRBD1 matching over 11 bases. Germline V gene sequence: CDR1 SGHTA, CDR2 FQGNSA. V gave up 3 bases and J gave up 7 bases; unmatched junction bases: 5. This CDR3 region has 14 residues. CDR3 sequence (DNA): TGTGCCAGCAGCTTGGGACAGGGGGTGGGGGAGCAGTACTTC. Translation gives CASSLGQGVGEQYF.

This clone was seen just once. The genes are TRBV13 and TRBJ1-1, with TRBD1 as a possible D gene (5 bases). The CDR3 is made up of 15 amino acids. Germline lookup yields CDR1 PRHDT and CDR2 FYEKMQ (reference sequence). V lost 2 bases to trimming and J lost 0 bases, with 10 bases between them. The CDR3 bases are TGTGCCAGCAGCTTAACCAAGGACATGAACACTGAAGCTTTCTTT. This gives the protein CASSLTKDMNTEAFF.

This sequence joins TRBV28 and TRBJ1-1; the match to TRBD1 covers 8 bases. The germline gives CDR1 MDHEN, CDR2 SYDVKM. Losses at the gene ends were 6 bases for V and 5 bases for J; bases not matched to a gene: 11. This CDR3 region has 15 residues. In DNA, the CDR3 is TGTGCCAGCAGCCGTCTAGACAGGGGAGTGACTGAAGCTTTCTTT. Translated, it gives CASSRLDRGVTEAFF.

V usage is TRBV28 and J usage is TRBJ2-1; 9 bases fit TRBD1. V was clipped by 6 bases and J by 8 bases; unmatched bases: 11. The CDR3 is 15 residues long. Germline CDR1 is MDHEN and CDR2 is SYDVKM. The CDR3 spells CASSSPGQGLDEQFF. In nucleotides, the CDR3 is TGTGCCAGCAGCTCACCGGGACAGGGTCTCGATGAGCAGTTCTTC. The full variable domain, completed using reference TRBV28 and TRBJ2-1, is DVKVTQSSRYLVKRTGEKVFLECVQDMDHENMFWYRQDPGLGLRLIYFSYDVKMKEKGDIPEGYSVSREKKERFSLILESASTNQTSMYLCASSSPGQGLDEQFFGPGTRLTVL.

The V gene is TRBV19, the J gene TRBJ1-2; TRBD1 is a possible D gene (5 bases). CDR1 is LNHDA, CDR2 SQIVND, per germline (reference sequence). This CDR3 has 13 amino acids. CDR3 nucleotides: TGTGGAAGGGGTAAGTTAGCTAACTATGGCTACACCTTC. Amino acid sequence: CGRGKLANYGYTF.

The V and J genes are TRBV27 and TRBJ1-5; possible D gene TRBD1, 5 bases. V was clipped by 2 bases and J by 5 bases, with 22 bases between them. Looked up from germline, CDR1 is MNHEY and CDR2 is SMNVEV (reference sequence). This CDR3 is 18 amino acids long. CDR3 nucleotides: TGTGCCAGCAGTTTAACGCGGACACTATCCCGCTTCGATCAGCCCCAGCATTTT. Amino acid sequence: CASSLTRTLSRFDQPQHF.

The chain employs TRBV7-6 and TRBJ2-1; D call uncertain. The CDR3 is 15 residues long. Germline V gene data show CDR1 as SGHVS and CDR2 as FNYEAQ. V lost 5 bases, J lost 0 bases, and 11 bases lay in between. The CDR3 region has the DNA TGTGCCAGCAGCCTATCCTTTAGCTCCTACAATGAGCAGTTCTTC. Protein sequence: CASSLSFSSYNEQFF.

This clone was counted a single time. The chain combines TRBV4-1 with TRBJ1-2; D is perhaps TRBD1 (5 bases). The CDR3 contains 14 residues. V gave up 4 bases and J gave up 0 bases, with 9 bases separating them. Germline V gene sequence: CDR1 MGHRA, CDR2 YSYEKL. CDR3 sequence reads: CASSPGGSNYGYTF. Written as DNA, the CDR3 is TGCGCCAGCAGCCCCGGGGGGTCTAACTATGGCTACACCTTC.

V is TRBV7-3 and J is TRBJ2-1, with 10 bases identical to TRBD2. The CDR3 is 16 residues long. CDR1 and CDR2 from the germline V gene are SGHTA and FQGTGA. J gave up 6 bases and V 1 base, and 6 bases lay outside the gene matches. Here the CDR3 DNA reads TGTGCCAGCAGCTTAAAGCGGGAGGGCCGGGGCAATGAGCAGTTCTTC. This sequence encodes CASSLKREGRGNEQFF.

Only a few counts were recorded for this clone. This sequence joins TRBV27 and TRBJ2-3, with 15 bases that match TRBD2. The CDR3 extends over 21 amino acids. Germline trimming cut 2 bases from V and 0 bases from J; bases unmatched to any gene: 12. Germline loops: CDR1 MNHEY, CDR2 SMNVEV (reference sequence). The CDR3 sequence is CASSLRQTGTSGRSSTDTQYF. Written as DNA, the CDR3 is TGTGCCAGCAGTTTAAGACAGACCGGGACTAGCGGGAGGTCTAGCACAGATACGCAGTATTTT.

The rearrangement uses TRBV27 and TRBJ1-5; no clear D. This CDR3 region has 14 residues. The germline CDR1 and CDR2 sequences are MNHEY and SMNVEV (reference sequence). Trimming stripped 2 bases from V and 3 bases from J, with 8 bases between. Here the CDR3 reads CASSLGQSNQPQHF. In DNA form, the CDR3 reads TGTGCCAGCAGTTTAGGTCAGTCCAATCAGCCCCAGCATTTT.

The J gene is TRBJ2-5, the V gene TRBV5-4; 8 positions match TRBD2. The germline V gene has CDR1 SGHNT and CDR2 YYREEE (reference sequence). The CDR3 totals 13 residues. The trim removed 10 bases at V and 1 base at J, leaving 6 bases unmatched. The CDR3 coding sequence is TGTGCCTACGGGAGCGGGAGCCAAGAGACCCAGTACTTC. Protein sequence: CAYGSGSQETQYF.

V and J are TRBV6-1 and TRBJ1-2, with 8 bases lining up with TRBD1. Trimming at V came to 6 bases and at J to 3 bases, leaving 3 bases not matched to a gene. This CDR3 has 13 residues. Germline assignment: CDR1 MNHNS and CDR2 SASEGT. The CDR3 spells CASRTQGDYGYTF. CDR3 nucleotides: TGTGCCAGCAGGACACAGGGGGACTATGGCTACACCTTC.

This chain connects TRBV10-1 to TRBJ2-1; 7 nucleotides align to TRBD2. CDR3 size: 16 residues. Germline CDR1 WNHNN, CDR2 SYGVQD (reference sequence). J lost 9 bases, V lost 0 bases, and 11 bases had no gene match. The CDR3 nucleotides read TGCGCCAGCAGTGAGTCCTCTGCGGGAGATATGTCTGAGCAGTTCTTC. Amino acids: CASSESSAGDMSEQFF.

The chain combines TRBV30 with TRBJ1-2; 10 bases fit TRBD1. Germline V CDR1 and CDR2: GTSNPN, SVGIG (reference sequence). The CDR3 runs to 16 residues. Unmatched junction bases numbered 8, after V lost 0 bases and J lost 4 bases. The CDR3 loop is CAWSVRWGQGSYGYTF. For the CDR3, the DNA is TGTGCCTGGAGTGTACGATGGGGACAGGGGAGCTATGGCTACACCTTC.

This clone was seen just once. This chain links TRBV27 with TRBJ1-4; 7 positions agree with TRBD1. CDR3 size: 13 residues. CDR1 MNHEY and CDR2 SMNVEV come from the germline V gene (reference sequence). Trimming at V came to 9 bases and at J to 7 bases, leaving 8 bases not matched to a gene. This CDR3 is CASSFTGVEKLFF. The CDR3 coding sequence is TGTGCCAGTTCGTTCACAGGGGTTGAAAAACTGTTTTTT.

CDR3 DNA sequence: TGTGCCAGCAGCTCCCCATTGAACACTGAAGCTTTCTTT. Its protein product is CASSSPLNTEAFF. V usage is TRBV11-2 and J usage is TRBJ1-1, with D hard to call. V lost 4 bases and J 0 bases, leaving 6 bases between the germline ends. Germline V gives CDR1 SGHAT, CDR2 FQNNGV. The CDR3 extends over 13 amino acids. The full variable domain, its missing parts supplied by reference TRBV11-2 and TRBJ1-1, is EAGVAQSPRYKIIEKRQSVAFWCNPISGHATLYWYQQILGQGPKLLIQFQNNGVVDDSQLPKDRFSAERLKGVDSTLKIQPAKLEDSAVYLCASSSPLNTEAFFGQGTRLTVV.

This chain uses TRBV2 with TRBJ2-6; 10 positions agree with TRBD1. From germline, CDR1 is SNHLY and CDR2 FYNNEI. This CDR3 region has 18 residues. V shed 3 bases and J 3 bases; nucleotides not matched to a gene: 8. DNA of the CDR3: TGTGCCAGCAGTGATATGGGACAGGGGTTAGTTGGGGCCAACGTCCTGACTTTC. Its translation is CASSDMGQGLVGANVLTF.